This T cell receptor (beta chain) came from a study of shared T cell receptors in the human thymus. CDR1 and CDR2 from the germline V gene are SGHAT and FQNNGV. The V gene lost 3 bases and the J gene lost 0 bases, with 9 bases spanning the gap. The CDR3 runs 14 residues. The assay was immunoSEQ multiplex PCR, and TCRdb's table has in-frame clones only and misses some. Altogether 600,000 or so clones are present, around 87% being singletons, with the ten largest covering roughly 0.0094%. These records were also assigned to another study, of human thymus T cells. As that study records: In corrective heart surgery, resections were taken, and these provided the thymus tissue.

The clonotype originates from a boy younger than two with a congenital heart defect. The sequencing sample was made of thymocytes. The V and J genes are TRBV11-2 and TRBJ2-7; D remains ambiguous. The CDR3 here is CASSFIRGSYEQYF. In DNA form, the CDR3 reads TGTGCCAGCAGCTTTATTCGAGGCTCCTACGAGCAGTACTTC.